The 14 T cell receptor beta chains below all came from one sample that was sequenced in a study of shared clonotypes between healthy human individuals. Using immunoSEQ multiplex PCR, the repertoire was profiled, and TCRdb retains in-frame clones only, with some absent. The sample carries about 600,000 clones, roughly 79% recorded once. The sequencing sample was made of PBMCs. Receptors originate from a woman in her 40s in good health. Some clones in this sample may be carry-over from other donors' samples.

In its sample, this clone was seen once. This rearrangement joins TRBV29-1 to TRBJ2-4, with 9 nucleotides matching TRBD2. CDR1 SQVTM and CDR2 ANQGSEA come from the germline V gene. The CDR3 covers 17 residues. V shed 2 bases, J shed 0 bases, and the junction held 8 bases outside the gene matches. CDR3 region: CSVERLAGPLAKNIQYF. CDR3 nucleotides: TGCAGCGTTGAAAGGCTAGCGGGACCTTTAGCCAAAAACATTCAGTACTTC.

This chain uses TRBV30 with TRBJ2-5; 9 nucleotides match TRBD1. Germline CDR1 is GTSNPN and CDR2 is SVGIG (reference sequence). V was clipped by 5 bases and J by 5 bases; unmatched bases: 6. CDR3 size: 13 residues. The DNA of the CDR3 is TGTGCCTGGGCGACAGGGGGAGTCGAGACCCAGTACTTC. This encodes CAWATGGVETQYF.

The CDR3 loop is CASSLKASPGLDYNEQFF. CDR3 DNA sequence: TGTGCCAGCAGCTTAAAGGCCAGCCCGGGACTAGACTACAATGAGCAGTTCTTC. V and J are TRBV7-8 and TRBJ2-1, with 8 bases that match TRBD2. Germline CDR1 reads SGHVS; CDR2 reads FQNEAQ. The CDR3 loop spans 18 amino acids. V was clipped by 2 bases and J by 3 bases; unmatched bases: 12.

A word on this clone: It is likely a read error: a sequence one base away is far more abundant. The chain has TRBV7-9 and TRBJ1-1, with unresolved D. The germline CDR1 and CDR2 sequences are SEHNR and FQNEAQ (reference sequence). The CDR3 contains 13 residues. CDR3 DNA sequence: TGTGCCAGCAGCTTAGACATGAACACTGAAGCTTTATTT. Protein product: CASSLDMNTEALF.

The chain joins TRBV7-9 to TRBJ1-1; TRBD1 matches at 11 bases. Germline values: CDR1 SEHNR, CDR2 FQNEAQ (reference sequence). The CDR3 has 18 residues. Germline trimming cut 5 bases from V and 2 bases from J; bases unmatched to any gene: 13. CDR3 loop: CASSQGRGTGGLNTEAFF. DNA of the CDR3: TGTGCCAGCAGCCAAGGGCGTGGGACAGGGGGACTAAACACTGAAGCTTTCTTT.

V is TRBV30 and J is TRBJ1-5; TRBD1 matches 7 bases. The V gene end was trimmed by 5 bases and the J gene end by 3 bases; junction bases not matched to a gene: 4. CDR1 GTSNPN and CDR2 SVGIG come from the germline V gene (reference sequence). The CDR3 covers 13 residues. This chain's CDR3 is CAWATGDNQPQHF. CDR3 nucleotide sequence: TGTGCCTGGGCTACAGGGGACAATCAGCCCCAGCATTTT.

The V and J genes are TRBV5-1 and TRBJ2-7; unclear D gene. V dropped 0 bases and J dropped 4 bases, with 8 bases sitting between them. CDR3 length: 13 amino acids. The germline gives CDR1 SGHRS, CDR2 YFSETQ. The CDR3 region has the DNA TGCGCCAGCAGCTTGGCGGCTAGGTACGAGCAGTACTTC. Protein: CASSLAARYEQYF. Variable domain in full (rest from reference TRBV5-1 and TRBJ2-7): KAGVTQTPRYLIKTRGQQVTLSCSPISGHRSVSWYQQTPGQGLQFLFEYFSETQRNKGNFPGRFSGRQFSNSRSEMNVSTLELGDSALYLCASSLAARYEQYFGPGTRLTVT.

This chain links TRBV5-1 with TRBJ2-1; 14 positions agree with TRBD2. Unmatched junction bases numbered 3, after V lost 4 bases and J lost 3 bases. CDR3 length: 16 amino acids. Germline values: CDR1 SGHRS, CDR2 YFSETQ. CDR3 coding DNA: TGCGCCAGCAGCCAGGGACTAGCGGGAGACTACAATGAGCAGTTCTTC. This codes for CASSQGLAGDYNEQFF.

The chain couples TRBV19 to TRBJ1-6; D unresolved. Germline-derived CDR1 and CDR2 are LNHDA and SQIVND (reference sequence). The V end lost 9 bases, the J end lost 14 bases, and 17 bases lay between the germline ends. The CDR3 has 12 amino acids. CDR3 sequence reads: CASSPRTGALHF. The CDR3 DNA reads as TGTGCCAGCTCGCCCCGGACGGGAGCCCTCCACTTT.

Only a few counts were recorded for this clone. The chain uses TRBV30 and TRBJ1-2, with 7 bases matching TRBD1. The CDR3 covers 13 residues. Looked up from germline, CDR1 is GTSNPN and CDR2 is SVGIG (reference sequence). The V segment lost 3 bases and the J segment 6 bases; nucleotides outside the gene matches: 7. The CDR3 region has the DNA TGTGCCTGGAGATCCAGGGGGATTGATGGCTACACCTTC. Translation: CAWRSRGIDGYTF.

The genes are TRBV15 and TRBJ2-7; D is perhaps TRBD1 or TRBD2 (7 bases each). CDR3 length: 15 residues. Germline V gene sequence: CDR1 LNHNV, CDR2 YYDKDF (reference sequence). The V and J ends lost 1 base and 4 bases respectively, with 14 bases between them. The DNA of the CDR3 is TGTGCCACCAGCAGAGTACCAGGGGGAGGGTACGAGCAGTACTTC. Translated: CATSRVPGGGYEQYF.

The V call is TRBV18, the J call TRBJ2-1; D is unclear. CDR3 length equals 11 residues. From germline, CDR1 is KGHSH and CDR2 LQKENI. Between the trimmed V and J ends, which lost 4 bases and 10 bases, there was a span of 8 bases. CDR3 amino acids: CASSLNEEQFF. The CDR3 DNA follows: TGTGCCAGCTCACTTAATGAGGAGCAGTTCTTC.

Worth noting for this clone: A far larger clone lies a single base away; this is likely a read error. In the same sample, other DNA sequences code for this CDR3. V usage is TRBV4-2 and J usage is TRBJ2-7; D not resolved. V lost 3 bases and J lost 1, with 13 bases in between. The germline V gene has CDR1 LGHNA and CDR2 YNFKEQ. This CDR3 is built from 15 residues. The CDR3 is CASSQEGDVSYEQYF. The CDR3 region has the DNA TGTGCCAGCAGCCAGGAAGGAGATGTATCCTACGAGCAGTACTTC.

The chain combines TRBV6-6 with TRBJ2-7; unclear D gene. CDR3 length: 13 residues. Germline CDR1 MNHNY, CDR2 SVGAGI (reference sequence). V lost 0 bases to trimming and J lost 4 bases, with 7 bases between them. The CDR3 DNA follows: TGTGCCAGCAGTTACTCGGAAGTGTACGAGCAGTACTTC. This translates into CASSYSEVYEQYF.